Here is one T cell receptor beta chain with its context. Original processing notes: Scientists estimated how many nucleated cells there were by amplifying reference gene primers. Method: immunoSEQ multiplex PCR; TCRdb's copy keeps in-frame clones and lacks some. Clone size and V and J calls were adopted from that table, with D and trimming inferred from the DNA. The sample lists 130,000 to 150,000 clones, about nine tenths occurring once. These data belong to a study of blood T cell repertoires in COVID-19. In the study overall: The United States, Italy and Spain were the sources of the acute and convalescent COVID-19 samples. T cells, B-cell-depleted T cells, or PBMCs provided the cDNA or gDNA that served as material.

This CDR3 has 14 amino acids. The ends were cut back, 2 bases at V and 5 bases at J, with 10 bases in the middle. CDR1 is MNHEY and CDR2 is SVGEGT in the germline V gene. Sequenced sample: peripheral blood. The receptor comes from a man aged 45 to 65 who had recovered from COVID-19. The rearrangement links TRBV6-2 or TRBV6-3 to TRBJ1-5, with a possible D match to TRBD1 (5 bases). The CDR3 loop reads CASSYPQEYQPQHF. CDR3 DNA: TGTGCCAGCAGTTACCCACAGGAGTATCAGCCCCAGCATTTT.